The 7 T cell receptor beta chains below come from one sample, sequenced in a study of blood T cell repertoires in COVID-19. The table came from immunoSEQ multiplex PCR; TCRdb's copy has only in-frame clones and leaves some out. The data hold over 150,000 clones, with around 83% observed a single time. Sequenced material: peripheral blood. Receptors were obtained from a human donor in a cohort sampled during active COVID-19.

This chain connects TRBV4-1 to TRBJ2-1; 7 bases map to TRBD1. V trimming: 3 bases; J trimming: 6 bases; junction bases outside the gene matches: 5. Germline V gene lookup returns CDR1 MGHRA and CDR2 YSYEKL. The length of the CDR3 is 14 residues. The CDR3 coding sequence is TGCGCCAGCAGCCACCCGACAGGGAGCAATGAGCAGTTCTTC. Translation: CASSHPTGSNEQFF.

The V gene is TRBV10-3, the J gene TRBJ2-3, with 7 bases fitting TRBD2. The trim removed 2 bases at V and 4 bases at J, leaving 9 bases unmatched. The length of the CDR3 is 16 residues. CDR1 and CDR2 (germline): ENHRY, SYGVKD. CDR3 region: CAISEVLGRESDTQYF. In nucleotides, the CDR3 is TGTGCCATCAGTGAGGTGTTGGGGCGGGAGTCAGATACGCAGTATTTT.

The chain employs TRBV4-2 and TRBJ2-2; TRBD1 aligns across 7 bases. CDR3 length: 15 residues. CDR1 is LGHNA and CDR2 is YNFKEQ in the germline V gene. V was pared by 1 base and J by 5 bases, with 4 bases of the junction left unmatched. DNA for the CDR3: TGTGCCAGCAGCCAAGGGACAGGTATTACCGGGGAGCTGTTTTTT. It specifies CASSQGTGITGELFF.

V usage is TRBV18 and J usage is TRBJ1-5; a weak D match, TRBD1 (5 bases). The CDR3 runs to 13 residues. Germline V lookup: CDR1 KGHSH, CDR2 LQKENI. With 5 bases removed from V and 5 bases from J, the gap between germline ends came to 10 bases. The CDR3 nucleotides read TGTGCCAGCTCAGCGGACACCGATCAGCCCCAGCATTTT. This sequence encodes CASSADTDQPQHF. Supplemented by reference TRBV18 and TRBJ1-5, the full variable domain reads NAGVMQNPRHLVRRRGQEARLRCSPMKGHSHVYWYRQLPEEGLKFMVYLQKENIIDESGMPKERFSAEFPKEGPSILRIQQVVRGDSAAYFCASSADTDQPQHFGDGTRLSIL.

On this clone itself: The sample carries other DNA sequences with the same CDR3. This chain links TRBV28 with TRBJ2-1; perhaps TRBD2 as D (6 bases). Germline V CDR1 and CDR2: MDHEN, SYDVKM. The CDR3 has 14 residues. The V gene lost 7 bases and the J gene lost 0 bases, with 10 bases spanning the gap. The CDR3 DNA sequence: TGTGCCAGCATCTCCGGGAGCTCCTACAATGAGCAGTTCTTC. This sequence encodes CASISGSSYNEQFF.

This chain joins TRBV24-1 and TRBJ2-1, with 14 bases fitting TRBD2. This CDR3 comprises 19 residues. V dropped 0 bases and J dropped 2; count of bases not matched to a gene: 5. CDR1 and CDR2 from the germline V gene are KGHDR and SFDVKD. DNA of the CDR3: TGTGCCACCAGTGATTTGCGACTAGCGGGAGGGGACGCCTACAATGAGCAGTTCTTC. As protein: CATSDLRLAGGDAYNEQFF.

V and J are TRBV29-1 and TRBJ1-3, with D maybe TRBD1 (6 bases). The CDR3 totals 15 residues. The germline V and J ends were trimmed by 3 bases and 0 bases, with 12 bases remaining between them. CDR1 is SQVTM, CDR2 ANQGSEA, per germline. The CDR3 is CSVEDSPSSGNTIYF. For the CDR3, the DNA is TGCAGCGTTGAGGACAGCCCGTCCTCTGGAAACACCATATATTTT.